Following are 16 T cell receptor beta chains from one sample sequenced in a study of control samples from healthy donors and cancer patients. The repertoire was sequenced with immunoSEQ multiplex PCR; TCRdb's copy has only in-frame clones and lacks some. This table has roughly 150,000 clones, about 93% appearing once. Sequenced sample: blood. All receptors come from a middle-aged man in good health.

This clone was seen once. The rearrangement uses TRBV4-1 and TRBJ1-5; TRBD1 aligns across 7 bases. Trimming took 2 bases from V and 3 from J; bases not matched to a gene: 4. The CDR3 is 15 residues long. Per germline, CDR1 MGHRA and CDR2 YSYEKL. The CDR3 protein is CASSQSQGDNQPQHF. For the CDR3, the DNA is TGCGCCAGCAGCCAATCGCAGGGGGACAATCAGCCCCAGCATTTT.

As concerns this clone: At one boundary the junction diverges from the germline segment, which might be a read error. This chain connects TRBV11-3 to TRBJ1-1; no clear D. The CDR3 spans 14 residues. In germline, CDR1 is SGHNT, CDR2 YENEEA. The CDR3 nucleotides are TGTGCCAGCGGCTTAGACCGAGGGAACACTGAAGCTTTCTTT. This encodes CASGLDRGNTEAFF.

The chain carries TRBV2 and TRBJ1-5; 8 bases map to TRBD1. J lost 3 bases, V lost 7 bases, and 8 bases had no gene match. CDR1 and CDR2 (germline): SNHLY, FYNNEI. The CDR3 has 15 residues. CDR3 in amino acids: CASTPTGEYNQPQHF. The CDR3 DNA is TGTGCCAGCACTCCGACAGGGGAGTACAATCAGCCCCAGCATTTT.

This chain joins TRBV5-1 and TRBJ1-1; D uncertain. Germline V CDR1 and CDR2: SGHRS, YFSETQ. V dropped 5 bases and J dropped 0 bases, with 2 bases sitting between them. There are 11 residues in the CDR3. CDR3 protein: CASRVNTEAFF. CDR3 in DNA: TGCGCCAGCAGAGTGAACACTGAAGCTTTCTTT.

The J gene is TRBJ2-2, the V gene TRBV5-1; no reliable D call. This CDR3 contains 17 residues. Germline V gene lookup returns CDR1 SGHRS and CDR2 YFSETQ. V was clipped by 4 bases and J by 0 bases, with 16 bases between them. The CDR3 reads CASSPMEMGSNTGELFF. In DNA form, the CDR3 reads TGCGCCAGCAGCCCCATGGAGATGGGCTCGAACACCGGGGAGCTGTTTTTT. Full variable domain (rest looked up from reference TRBV5-1 and TRBJ2-2): KAGVTQTPRYLIKTRGQQVTLSCSPISGHRSVSWYQQTPGQGLQFLFEYFSETQRNKGNFPGRFSGRQFSNSRSEMNVSTLELGDSALYLCASSPMEMGSNTGELFFGEGSRLTVL.

The rearrangement uses TRBV7-3 and TRBJ2-2; D unresolved. The length of the CDR3 is 14 residues. In germline, CDR1 is SGHTA, CDR2 FQGTGA. The V and J ends lost 3 bases and 4 bases respectively, with 9 bases between them. The CDR3 sequence is CASSFEVGTGELFF. The CDR3 bases are TGTGCCAGCAGCTTTGAGGTCGGCACCGGGGAGCTGTTTTTT.

The gene calls are TRBV5-8 and TRBJ2-1, with 8 bases identical to TRBD2. The V and J ends lost 1 base and 9 bases, in that order; junction bases with no gene match: 9. Germline-derived CDR1 and CDR2 are SGHTS and YDEGEE. CDR3 length: 15 residues. CDR3 region: CASSLYGRAAGEQFF. The CDR3 DNA is TGTGCCAGCAGCTTGTACGGGAGGGCCGCGGGTGAGCAGTTCTTC. Combining the CDR3 with reference TRBV5-8 and TRBJ2-1 gives the whole variable domain EAGVTQSPTHLIKTRGQQATLRCSPISGHTSVYWYQQALGLGLQFLLWYDEGEERNRGNFPPRFSGRQFPNYSSELNVNALELEDSALYLCASSLYGRAAGEQFFGPGTRLTVL.

The chain uses TRBV5-1 and TRBJ2-1; D gene uncertain. V gave up 1 base and J gave up 0 bases, with 11 bases separating them. Germline V lookup: CDR1 SGHRS, CDR2 YFSETQ. This CDR3 has 16 amino acids. The CDR3 here is CASSLNDLSSYNEQFF. CDR3 bases: TGCGCCAGCAGCTTGAACGATTTGAGCTCCTACAATGAGCAGTTCTTC.

The chain employs TRBV6-6 and TRBJ2-1; D may be TRBD2 (5 bases). V was cut by 6 bases and J by 9 bases, with 12 bases left in between. The germline gives CDR1 MNHNY, CDR2 SVGAGI (reference sequence). This CDR3 is built from 12 residues. DNA for the CDR3: TGTGCCAGCAGAATACTAGAAGCTGAGCAGTTCTTC. This codes for CASRILEAEQFF.

This sequence joins TRBV25-1 and TRBJ2-7; maybe TRBD1 (6 bases). V was cut by 3 bases and J by 0 bases, with 9 bases left in between. Germline lookup yields CDR1 MGHDK and CDR2 SYGVNS. The CDR3 has 14 residues. The CDR3 loop is CASSETGSSYEQYF. The CDR3 DNA is TGTGCCAGCAGTGAGACAGGTTCCTCCTACGAGCAGTACTTC.

The J gene is TRBJ2-7, the V gene TRBV27; D might be TRBD1 (6 bases). Trimming left V 4 bases short and J 0 bases short, with 10 bases between. The CDR3 loop spans 14 amino acids. Germline values: CDR1 MNHEY, CDR2 SMNVEV (reference sequence). CDR3 in DNA: TGTGCCAGCAGTTGGGGCAGGGGCTCCTACGAGCAGTACTTC. Amino acid sequence: CASSWGRGSYEQYF.

The chain links TRBV5-1 to TRBJ2-1, with TRBD2 identical over 10 bases. Per germline, CDR1 SGHRS and CDR2 YFSETQ. V trimming: 0 bases; J trimming: 4 bases; junction bases outside the gene matches: 4. CDR3 length equals 16 residues. This CDR3 is CASSLVSSGGYNEQFF. The CDR3 coding sequence is TGCGCCAGCAGCTTGGTCTCTAGCGGGGGATACAATGAGCAGTTCTTC.

V gene TRBV27 combines with J gene TRBJ2-7; a weak D match, TRBD1 (5 bases). The CDR3 spans 16 residues. V was pared by 5 bases and J by 0 bases, with 17 bases between. The germline CDR1 and CDR2 sequences are MNHEY and SMNVEV (reference sequence). CDR3 sequence (DNA): TGTGCCAGCAGTCCCCAGGGATGGTTCAGCTCCTACGAGCAGTACTTC. It is translated as CASSPQGWFSSYEQYF.

The chain uses TRBV2 and TRBJ2-4; D is undetermined. The CDR3 is made up of 13 amino acids. The germline CDR1 and CDR2 sequences are SNHLY and FYNNEI. V lost 8 bases and J 0 bases, leaving 8 bases between the germline ends. CDR3 nucleotides: TGTGCCAGCTATGGGGTAGCCAAAAACATTCAGTACTTC. The encoded protein is CASYGVAKNIQYF.

The chain carries TRBV19 and TRBJ1-5, with 8 bases fitting TRBD1. CDR1 is LNHDA, CDR2 SQIVND, per germline (reference sequence). J lost 0 bases, V lost 2 bases, and 6 bases had no gene match. This CDR3 is 17 amino acids long. The CDR3 sequence: CASSISQGAYSNQPQHF. CDR3 nucleotides: TGTGCCAGTAGTATAAGTCAGGGGGCATATAGCAATCAGCCCCAGCATTTT.

The CDR3 nucleotides read TGTGCCAGCAGCTTGGACAGTTATAGCAATCAGCCCCAGCATTTT. It encodes CASSLDSYSNQPQHF. This sequence joins TRBV7-6 and TRBJ1-5; D is perhaps TRBD1 (6 bases). Germline-derived CDR1 and CDR2 are SGHVS and FNYEAQ. The length of the CDR3 is 15 residues. Trimming stripped 3 bases from V and 0 bases from J, with 9 bases between.